The TCR beta chain described here comes from a study of cytomegalovirus exposure and HLA in healthy donors. On the study more broadly: Approximately 200 million T cells yielded some 120 million unique TCR beta sequences in earlier analysis. Findings and caveats of the study: In vitro testing confirmed three CMV-associated chains as specific for CMV antigens. Excluded were some V segments that proved indistinguishable, including TRBV6-2 and TRBV6-3.

Researchers ran the PCR with 60 Vbeta and 13 Jbeta primers. The assay was immunoSEQ multiplex PCR, and TCRdb's table has in-frame clones only and misses some. The data contain roughly 120,000 clones, approximately 81% of them singletons. From germline, CDR1 is MDHEN and CDR2 SYDVKM. Trimming removed 7 bases from V and 1 base from J; junction bases left unmatched: 6. The CDR3 has 15 residues. When sampled, the donors appeared nominally healthy, though they likely had unrecorded immune exposures. About this clone: Its antigen is as yet unknown.

This receptor was obtained from a woman in her 30s in good health and CMV-seronegative. Sequencing was carried out using PBMCs. This rearrangement joins TRBV28 to TRBJ2-5, with TRBD2 matching over 10 bases. CDR3 region: CASTRAGGPQETQYF. Written as DNA, the CDR3 is TGTGCCAGCACCAGAGCGGGAGGGCCCCAAGAGACCCAGTACTTC.